This TCR beta chain was found in a study of early T cells in non-severe SARS-CoV-2 infection. Molecules of cDNA were individually given unique molecular identifiers that were attached to them. In TCRdb, the 5' RACE reads were re-called with MiXCR into one record per CDR3 protein. This repertoire shows 11,000 or so distinct CDR3 sequences, roughly 4.4% found once; its top ten account for over 8%. The CDR3 sequence is 17 residues long. Germline assignment: CDR1 SGHDN and CDR2 FVKESK. The V gene lost 10 bases and the J gene lost 1 base, with 20 bases spanning the gap. In its sample, this clonotype was seen many times.

Source material: whole blood. The V call is TRBV14, the J call TRBJ1-6; D uncertain. The TCR was taken from an adult who was a healthcare worker with PCR-confirmed SARS-CoV-2 infection or an uninfected control (not recorded which). The CDR3 DNA reads TGTGCCACCACCGGTAAAGCGCCTGATTCCTATAATTCACCCCTCCACTTT. Protein: CATTGKAPDSYNSPLHF.